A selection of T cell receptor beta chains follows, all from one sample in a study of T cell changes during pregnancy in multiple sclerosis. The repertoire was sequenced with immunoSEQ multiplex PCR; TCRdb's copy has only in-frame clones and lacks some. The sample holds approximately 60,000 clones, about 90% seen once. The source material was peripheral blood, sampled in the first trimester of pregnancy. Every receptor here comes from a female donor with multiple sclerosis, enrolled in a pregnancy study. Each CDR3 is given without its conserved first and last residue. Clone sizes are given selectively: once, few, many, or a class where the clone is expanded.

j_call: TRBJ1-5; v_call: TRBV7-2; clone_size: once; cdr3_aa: ASSGQGRGQPQH
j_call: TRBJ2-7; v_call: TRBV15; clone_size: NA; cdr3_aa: ATSAGDSRPEQY
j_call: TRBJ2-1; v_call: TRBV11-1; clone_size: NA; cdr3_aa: ASSSFLAGANNEQF
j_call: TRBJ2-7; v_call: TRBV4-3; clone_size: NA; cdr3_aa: ASSQGASGRGEQY
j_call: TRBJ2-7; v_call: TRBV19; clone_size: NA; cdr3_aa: ASSIAAGSPYEQY
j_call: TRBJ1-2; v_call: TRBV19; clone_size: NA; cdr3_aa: ASSIAGGYT
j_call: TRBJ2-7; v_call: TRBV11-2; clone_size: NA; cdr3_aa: ASSLDPLAGTYEQY
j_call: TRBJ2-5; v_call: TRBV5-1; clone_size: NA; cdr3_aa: ASSSGGGRETQY
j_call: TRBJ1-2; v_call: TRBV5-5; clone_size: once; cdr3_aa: ASSLRQGDYGYT
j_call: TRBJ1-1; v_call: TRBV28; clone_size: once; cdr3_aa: ASTQVGVTEAF
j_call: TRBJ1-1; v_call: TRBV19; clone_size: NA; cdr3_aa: ASSDRGNTEAF
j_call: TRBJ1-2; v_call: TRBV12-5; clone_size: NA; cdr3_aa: ASGLAFGELGYT
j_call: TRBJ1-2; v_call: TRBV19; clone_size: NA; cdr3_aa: ASRDTGGGNYGYT
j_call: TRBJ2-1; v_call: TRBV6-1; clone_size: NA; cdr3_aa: ASSEWWGSNEQF
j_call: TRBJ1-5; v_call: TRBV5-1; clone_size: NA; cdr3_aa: ASSLQARAGGQPQH